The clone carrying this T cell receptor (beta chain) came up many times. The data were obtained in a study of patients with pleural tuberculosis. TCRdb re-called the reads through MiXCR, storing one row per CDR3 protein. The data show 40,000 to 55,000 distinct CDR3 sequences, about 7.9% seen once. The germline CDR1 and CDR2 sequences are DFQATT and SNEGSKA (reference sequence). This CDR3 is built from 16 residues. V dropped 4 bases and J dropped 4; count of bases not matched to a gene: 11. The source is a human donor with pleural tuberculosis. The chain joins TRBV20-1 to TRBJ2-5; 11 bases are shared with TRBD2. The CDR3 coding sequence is TGCAGTGCTACACGCCGCCTACTAGCGGGGGTAGAGACCCAGTACTTC. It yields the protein CSATRRLLAGVETQYF.